The clone carrying this T cell receptor beta chain was seen more than once but under ten times. This specimen comes from a study of T-cell reconstitution after alpha-beta-depleted transplantation in children. TCRbeta library preparation incorporated unique molecular identifiers. TCRdb itself ran the PCR reads through MiXCR, one entry per CDR3 protein. Among hundreds of thousands of distinct CDR3 sequences listed, less than 20% were seen once. Here the sequenced sample was PBMCs, mostly from graft donor cells, taken 360 days after TCRalphabeta/CD19-depleted stem cell transplant. This sequence originates from a male patient aged 10 to 17 who had a stem cell transplant for acute lymphoblastic leukemia, so the T cells may come from the graft donor.

CDR3 nucleotide sequence: TGTGCCAGCAGCTTATTCCCGCCGGGCTCCACGTTATACGAGCAGTACTTC. Residues: CASSLFPPGSTLYEQYF. The rearrangement uses TRBV7-2 and TRBJ2-7, with D hard to call. Germline V gives CDR1 SGHTA, CDR2 FQGNSA. CDR3 size: 17 residues. Trimming left V 2 bases short and J 4 bases short, with 21 bases between.